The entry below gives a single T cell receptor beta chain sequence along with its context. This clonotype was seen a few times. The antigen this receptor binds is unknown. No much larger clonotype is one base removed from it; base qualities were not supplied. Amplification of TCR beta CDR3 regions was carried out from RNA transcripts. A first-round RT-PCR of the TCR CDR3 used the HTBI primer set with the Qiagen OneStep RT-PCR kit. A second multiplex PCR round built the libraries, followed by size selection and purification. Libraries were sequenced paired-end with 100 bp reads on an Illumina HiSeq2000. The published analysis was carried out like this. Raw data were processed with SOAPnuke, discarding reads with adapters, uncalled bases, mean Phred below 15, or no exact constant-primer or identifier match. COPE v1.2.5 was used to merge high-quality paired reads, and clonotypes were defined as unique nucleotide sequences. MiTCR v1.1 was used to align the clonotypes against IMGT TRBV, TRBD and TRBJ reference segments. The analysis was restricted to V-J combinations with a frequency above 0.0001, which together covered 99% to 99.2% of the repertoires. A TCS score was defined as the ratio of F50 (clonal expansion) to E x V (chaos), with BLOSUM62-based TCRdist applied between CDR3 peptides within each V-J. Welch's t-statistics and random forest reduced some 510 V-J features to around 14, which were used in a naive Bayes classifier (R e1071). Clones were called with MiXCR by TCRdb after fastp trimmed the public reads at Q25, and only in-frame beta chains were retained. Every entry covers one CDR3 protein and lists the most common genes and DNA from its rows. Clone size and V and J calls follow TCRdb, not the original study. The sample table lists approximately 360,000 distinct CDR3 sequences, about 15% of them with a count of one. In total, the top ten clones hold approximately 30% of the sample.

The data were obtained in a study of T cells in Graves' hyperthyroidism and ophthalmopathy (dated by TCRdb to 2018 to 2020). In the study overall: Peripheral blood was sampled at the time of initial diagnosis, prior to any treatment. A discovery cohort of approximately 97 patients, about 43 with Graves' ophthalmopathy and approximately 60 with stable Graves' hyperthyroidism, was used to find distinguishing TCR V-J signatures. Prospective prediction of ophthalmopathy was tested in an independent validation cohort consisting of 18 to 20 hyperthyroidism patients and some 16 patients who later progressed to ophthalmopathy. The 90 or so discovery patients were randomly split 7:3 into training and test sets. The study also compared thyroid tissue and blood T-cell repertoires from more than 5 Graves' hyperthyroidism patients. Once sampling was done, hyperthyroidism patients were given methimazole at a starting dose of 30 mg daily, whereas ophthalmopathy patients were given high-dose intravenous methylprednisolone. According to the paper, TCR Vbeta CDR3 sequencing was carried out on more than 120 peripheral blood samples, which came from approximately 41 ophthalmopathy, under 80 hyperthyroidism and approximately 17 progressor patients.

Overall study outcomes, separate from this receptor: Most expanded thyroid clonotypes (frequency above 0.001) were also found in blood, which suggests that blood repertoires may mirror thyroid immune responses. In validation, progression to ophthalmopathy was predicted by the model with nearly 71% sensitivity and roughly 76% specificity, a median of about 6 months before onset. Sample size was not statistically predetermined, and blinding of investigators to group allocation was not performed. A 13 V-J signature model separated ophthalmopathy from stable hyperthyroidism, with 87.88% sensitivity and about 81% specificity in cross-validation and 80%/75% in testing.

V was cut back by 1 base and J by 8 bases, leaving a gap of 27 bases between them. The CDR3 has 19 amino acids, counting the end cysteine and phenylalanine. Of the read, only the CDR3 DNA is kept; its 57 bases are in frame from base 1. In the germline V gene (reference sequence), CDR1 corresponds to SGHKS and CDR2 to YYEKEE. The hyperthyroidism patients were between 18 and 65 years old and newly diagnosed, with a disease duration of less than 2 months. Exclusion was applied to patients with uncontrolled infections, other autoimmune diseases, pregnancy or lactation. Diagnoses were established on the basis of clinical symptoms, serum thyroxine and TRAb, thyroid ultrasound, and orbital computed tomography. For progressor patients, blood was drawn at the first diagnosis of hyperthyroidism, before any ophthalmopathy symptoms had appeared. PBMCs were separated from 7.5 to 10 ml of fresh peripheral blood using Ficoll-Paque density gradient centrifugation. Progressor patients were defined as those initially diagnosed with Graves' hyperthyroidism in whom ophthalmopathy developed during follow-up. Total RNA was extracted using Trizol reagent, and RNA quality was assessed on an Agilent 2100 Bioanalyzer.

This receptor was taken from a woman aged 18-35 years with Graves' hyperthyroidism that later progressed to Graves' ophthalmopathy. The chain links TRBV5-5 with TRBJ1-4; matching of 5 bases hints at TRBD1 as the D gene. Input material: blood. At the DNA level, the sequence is TGTGCCAGCAGCTTGCAGGCGCAGGGCCGAACTCAATGGGGGGAAAAACTGTTTTTT. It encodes CASSLQAQGRTQWGEKLFF.